The 24 T cell receptor beta chains given below trace back to one sample, sequenced in a study of cytomegalovirus exposure and HLA in healthy donors. Some clones are missing from TCRdb's copy, which holds only in-frame ones; the method was immunoSEQ multiplex PCR. The sample carries tens of thousands of clones, 95% to 97% recorded once. The sequenced sample was PBMCs. These receptors were taken from a man aged 18 to 30 in good health and CMV-seronegative.

This chain joins TRBV11-3 and TRBJ2-1, with a possible D match to TRBD2 (7 bases). The CDR3 runs to 14 residues. Germline V gene data show CDR1 as SGHNT and CDR2 as YENEEA. Trimming cost V 5 bases and J 1 base, with 9 bases left between them. CDR3 in DNA: TGTGCCAGCAGCAGGGGGGGTTCCTACAATGAGCAGTTCTTC. This translates into CASSRGGSYNEQFF. The variable domain in full, with the rest retrieved from reference TRBV11-3 and TRBJ2-1, is EAGVVQSPRYKIIEKKQPVAFWCNPISGHNTLYWYLQNLGQGPELLIRYENEEAVDDSQLPKDRFSAERLKGVDSTLKIQPAELGDSAVYLCASSRGGSYNEQFFGPGTRLTVL.

This chain joins TRBV5-1 and TRBJ2-3; 10 bases fit TRBD2. Losses at the gene ends were 0 bases for V and 1 base for J; bases not matched to a gene: 5. From germline, CDR1 is SGHRS and CDR2 YFSETQ. This CDR3 spans 17 amino acids. The CDR3 is CASSLELAGTGTDTQYF. The CDR3, as DNA: TGCGCCAGCAGCTTGGAACTAGCGGGAACGGGCACAGATACGCAGTATTTT.

The rearrangement links TRBV19 to TRBJ2-2; a possible D gene is TRBD1 (6 bases). The CDR3 is 14 amino acids. The V end was cut by 5 bases, the J end by 1 base, with 8 bases between. Germline V gene data show CDR1 as LNHDA and CDR2 as SQIVND (reference sequence). DNA for the CDR3: TGTGCCAGTAGTTCGACAGGGAACACCGGGGAGCTGTTTTTT. Protein: CASSSTGNTGELFF.

The chain carries TRBV4-1 and TRBJ2-5; 12 nucleotides match TRBD1. The CDR3 runs 21 residues. Trimming took 2 bases from V and 0 from J; bases not matched to a gene: 16. Germline loops: CDR1 MGHRA, CDR2 YSYEKL. The CDR3 loop reads CASSQHPPGTGGIFYQETQYF. CDR3 nucleotide sequence: TGCGCCAGCAGCCAACATCCTCCCGGGACAGGGGGCATTTTTTACCAAGAGACCCAGTACTTC.

The chain links TRBV6-6 to TRBJ2-7; 7 bases match TRBD2. Germline V gives CDR1 MNHNY, CDR2 SVGAGI (reference sequence). This CDR3 spans 14 amino acids. The V segment lost 2 bases and the J segment 6 bases; nucleotides outside the gene matches: 7. CDR3 sequence: CASSYQREASEQYF. CDR3 in DNA: TGTGCCAGCAGTTACCAACGGGAGGCGTCCGAGCAGTACTTC.

The CDR3 loop is CAWSVRGRGAYNEQFF. The CDR3 nucleotides are TGTGCCTGGAGTGTTCGTGGGAGGGGGGCCTACAATGAGCAGTTCTTC. This chain joins TRBV30 and TRBJ2-1; tentatively, D is TRBD2 (7 bases). This CDR3 spans 16 amino acids. CDR1 GTSNPN and CDR2 SVGIG come from the germline V gene (reference sequence). Trimming removed 0 bases at V and 2 bases at J, with 14 bases between. The whole variable domain, filled in from reference TRBV30 and TRBJ2-1, reads SQTIHQWPATLVQPVGSPLSLECTVEGTSNPNLYWYRQAAGRGLQLLFYSVGIGQISSEVPQNLSASRPQDRQFILSSKKLLLSDSGFYLCAWSVRGRGAYNEQFFGPGTRLTVL.

The chain recombines TRBV9 with TRBJ2-3; D may be TRBD2 (5 bases). The V gene lost 0 bases and the J gene lost 5 bases, with 10 bases spanning the gap. The length of the CDR3 is 14 residues. CDR1 and CDR2 (germline): SGDLS, YYNGEE. CDR3 in amino acids: CASSVGGFGDTQYF. The CDR3, as DNA: TGTGCCAGCAGCGTAGGAGGGTTTGGAGATACGCAGTATTTT.

The chain combines TRBV27 with TRBJ1-2, with unresolved D. Germline V CDR1 and CDR2: MNHEY, SMNVEV (reference sequence). Trimming stripped 3 bases from V and 5 bases from J, with 16 bases between. The CDR3 loop spans 15 amino acids. The chain's CDR3 is CASSLQRSLGYGYTF. The CDR3 coding sequence is TGTGCCAGCAGTTTGCAACGTAGCTTAGGTTATGGCTACACCTTC.

The chain joins TRBV7-2 to TRBJ2-3; possible D gene TRBD1, 6 bases. Germline V gene lookup returns CDR1 SGHTA and CDR2 FQGNSA. V was pared by 1 base and J by 5 bases, with 13 bases between. The length of the CDR3 is 15 residues. The CDR3 here is CASSLVGGAVDTQYF. CDR3 bases: TGTGCCAGCAGCTTAGTTGGGGGCGCGGTAGATACGCAGTATTTT.

This sequence joins TRBV7-9 and TRBJ2-7; TRBD2 is a possible D gene (6 bases). V shed 11 bases and J shed 1 base, with 15 bases lying between them. Germline V CDR1 and CDR2: SEHNR, FQNEAQ (reference sequence). CDR3 size: 13 residues. This chain's CDR3 is CACRDSNSYEQYF. CDR3 bases: TGTGCCTGCCGGGACTCCAATTCCTACGAGCAGTACTTC.

V gene TRBV15 combines with J gene TRBJ1-2, with a tentative D call TRBD1 (6 bases). CDR1 and CDR2 from the germline V gene are LNHNV and YYDKDF (reference sequence). The CDR3 is made up of 15 amino acids. Trimming shortened V by 3 bases and J by 6 bases, and 17 bases separated the two germline ends. The CDR3 sequence is CATSRATGRGDGYTF. As DNA, the CDR3 is TGTGCCACCAGCAGGGCTACAGGGAGAGGCGATGGCTACACCTTC. Supplemented by reference TRBV15 and TRBJ1-2, the full variable domain reads DAMVIQNPRYQVTQFGKPVTLSCSQTLNHNVMYWYQQKSSQAPKLLFHYYDKDFNNEADTPDNFQSRRPNTSFCFLDIRSPGLGDTAMYLCATSRATGRGDGYTFGSGTRLTVV.

The chain recombines TRBV5-1 with TRBJ2-3; possible D gene TRBD1, 7 bases. The CDR3 length is 16 residues. Trimming left V 4 bases short and J 1 base short, with 16 bases between. CDR1 and CDR2 (germline): SGHRS, YFSETQ. The CDR3 loop is CASSTPGGWGTDTQYF. The CDR3 nucleotides read TGCGCCAGCAGCACCCCAGGGGGGTGGGGCACAGATACGCAGTATTTT.

The V and J genes are TRBV5-4 and TRBJ2-5; maybe TRBD2 (5 bases). The CDR3 is 15 residues long. Germline values: CDR1 SGHNT, CDR2 YYREEE (reference sequence). Deletions cut 3 bases from V and 0 bases from J, with 12 bases between. The CDR3 region is CASSSRGRYQETQYF. The CDR3, as DNA: TGTGCCAGCAGCTCCCGAGGGCGGTACCAAGAGACCCAGTACTTC.

This sequence joins TRBV7-2 and TRBJ2-1; TRBD2 might be the D (5 bases). V lost 3 bases and J lost 5, with 11 bases in between. The CDR3 is made up of 14 amino acids. Germline values: CDR1 SGHTA, CDR2 FQGNSA. DNA of the CDR3: TGTGCCAGCAGCTTGGACCGGGGTCACAATGAGCAGTTCTTC. It codes for CASSLDRGHNEQFF.

The chain is built from TRBV7-8 and TRBJ2-7; D might be TRBD2 (6 bases). CDR3 length: 12 residues. CDR1 SGHVS and CDR2 FQNEAQ come from the germline V gene. V lost 2 bases and J 12 bases, leaving 14 bases between the germline ends. The CDR3 is CASSLPTSSLYF. The DNA of the CDR3 is TGTGCCAGCAGCTTACCCACTAGCAGTCTGTACTTC.

This rearrangement joins TRBV2 to TRBJ1-4; D may be TRBD1 (6 bases). This CDR3 spans 15 amino acids. The ends were cut back, 7 bases at V and 8 bases at J, with 20 bases in the middle. Germline V gene data show CDR1 as SNHLY and CDR2 as FYNNEI. For the CDR3, the DNA is TGTGCCAGCAACCGAGGGGGGGCGCGACAGGAAAAACTGTTTTTT. Encoded protein: CASNRGGARQEKLFF. Supplemented by reference TRBV2 and TRBJ1-4, the full variable domain reads EPEVTQTPSHQVTQMGQEVILRCVPISNHLYFYWYRQILGQKVEFLVSFYNNEISEKSEIFDDQFSVERPDGSNFTLKIRSTKLEDSAMYFCASNRGGARQEKLFFGSGTQLSVL.

The rearrangement uses TRBV30 and TRBJ1-4; TRBD1 aligns across 7 bases. Losses at the gene ends were 0 bases for V and 7 bases for J; bases not matched to a gene: 8. The CDR3 length is 15 residues. CDR1 and CDR2 from the germline V gene are GTSNPN and SVGIG (reference sequence). CDR3 amino acids: CAWSVRNRGSEKLFF. The CDR3 region has the DNA TGTGCCTGGAGTGTAAGAAACAGGGGCTCTGAAAAACTGTTTTTT.

The chain is built from TRBV7-2 and TRBJ1-2; 7 bases match TRBD1. The length of the CDR3 is 13 residues. V lost 6 bases and J lost 4; bases outside the gene matches: 5. Germline CDR1 SGHTA, CDR2 FQGNSA. CDR3 residues: CASRKDRAYGYTF. CDR3 coding DNA: TGTGCCAGCAGGAAAGACAGGGCCTATGGCTACACCTTC.

The chain recombines TRBV28 with TRBJ1-5; 8 bases align to TRBD1. The CDR3 contains 13 residues. Germline V gene data show CDR1 as MDHEN and CDR2 as SYDVKM. Trimming cost V 5 bases and J 6 bases; bases outside gene matches: 3. DNA of the CDR3: TGTGCCAGCAGTGGACAGGGCAGTCAGCCCCAGCATTTT. Amino acid sequence: CASSGQGSQPQHF.

This chain links TRBV9 with TRBJ1-5; D not resolved. Germline V gene sequence: CDR1 SGDLS, CDR2 YYNGEE. V gave up 4 bases and J gave up 2 bases, with 13 bases separating them. CDR3 length: 15 amino acids. The DNA of the CDR3 is TGTGCCAGCAGCCCAGCGGGAACGGGCAATCAGCCCCAGCATTTT. The encoded protein is CASSPAGTGNQPQHF.

The sample holds one count of this clone. This sequence joins TRBV7-2 and TRBJ1-2, with D hard to call. Looked up from germline, CDR1 is SGHTA and CDR2 is FQGNSA. The length of the CDR3 is 12 residues. V dropped 2 bases and J dropped 4 bases, with 5 bases sitting between them. CDR3 sequence (DNA): TGTGCCAGCAGCTTAAACAGCTATGGCTACACCTTC. Protein: CASSLNSYGYTF.

A remark on this clone: One junction end disagrees with the germline gene, perhaps due to a read error. This rearrangement joins TRBV10-1 to TRBJ2-5, with 8 bases that match TRBD1. Germline V gives CDR1 WNHNN, CDR2 SYGVQD (reference sequence). This CDR3 region has 12 residues. The CDR3 sequence is CTRGRRQETQYF. The CDR3 DNA sequence: TGCACCAGGGGGCGAAGACAAGAGACCCAGTACTTC.

V is TRBV30 and J is TRBJ2-7; weak D call: TRBD1 (6 bases). V was pared by 1 base and J by 4 bases, with 14 bases between. CDR1 is GTSNPN and CDR2 is SVGIG in the germline V gene (reference sequence). The CDR3 is 14 amino acids. The CDR3 protein is CAWSGGGGRYEQYF. CDR3 in DNA: TGTGCCTGGAGTGGCGGTGGGGGCCGATACGAGCAGTACTTC.

The table lists this clone with a count of one. V is TRBV6-1 and J is TRBJ1-4; 11 bases are shared with TRBD1. The V gene's germline CDR1 is MNHNS and CDR2 SASEGT. This CDR3 spans 14 amino acids. With 5 bases clipped from V and 7 bases from J, the junction kept 3 bases outside the gene matches. The CDR3 is CASSWDRGGEKLFF. The CDR3 DNA sequence: TGTGCCAGCAGTTGGGACAGGGGGGGTGAAAAACTGTTTTTT.